The subject of this entry is one T cell receptor beta chain. Its cognate antigen is unknown. The CDR3 has 14 amino acids. Germline CDR1 and CDR2: SGHNT and YYREEE (reference sequence). V was pared by 4 bases and J by 4 bases, with 11 bases between. This sample is drawn from a study of shared clonotypes between healthy human individuals. Overall study findings and caveats: Sequencing depth was expected to affect clonotype sharing among donors.

DNA at approximately 200 ng, 25,000 to 35,000 T cell genomes, went into sorted-subset replicate PCRs. In the source study's methods: ImmunoSEQ junction-only sequences lacked quality scores, so their filtering differed. Only in-frame clones appear in the TCRdb table, and some are missing; sequencing was by immunoSEQ multiplex PCR. That table gives V, J and clone size, and the DNA gave D and trimming. The table records 2 million to 3 million clones, about 92% of them present only once. The receptor was isolated from a man between 18 and 35 years old in good health. The source material was naive CD4+ T cells sorted from blood. Subset defined: CD45RA+ positively selected. The J gene is TRBJ2-2, the V gene TRBV5-4; D is ambiguous. The CDR3 loop is CASSVDLGTGELFF. CDR3 coding DNA: TGTGCCAGCAGCGTGGATCTAGGCACCGGGGAGCTGTTTTTT.